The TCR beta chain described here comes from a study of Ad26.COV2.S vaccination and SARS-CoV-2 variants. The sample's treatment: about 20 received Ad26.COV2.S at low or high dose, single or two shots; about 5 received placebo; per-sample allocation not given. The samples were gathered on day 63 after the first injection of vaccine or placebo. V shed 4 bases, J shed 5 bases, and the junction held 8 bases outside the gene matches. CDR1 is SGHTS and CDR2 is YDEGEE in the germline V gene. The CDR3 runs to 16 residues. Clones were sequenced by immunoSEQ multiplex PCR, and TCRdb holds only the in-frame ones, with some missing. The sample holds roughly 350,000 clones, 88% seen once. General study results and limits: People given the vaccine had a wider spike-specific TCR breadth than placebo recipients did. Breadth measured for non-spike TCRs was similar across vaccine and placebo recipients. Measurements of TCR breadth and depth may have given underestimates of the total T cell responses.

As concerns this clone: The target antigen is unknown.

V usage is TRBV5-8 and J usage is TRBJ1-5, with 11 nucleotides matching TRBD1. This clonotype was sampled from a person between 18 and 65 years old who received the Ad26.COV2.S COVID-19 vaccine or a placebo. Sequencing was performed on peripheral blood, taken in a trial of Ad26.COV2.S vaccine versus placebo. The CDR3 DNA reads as TGTGCCAGCAGCCGGTATCGGACAGGGGGCTATCAGCCCCAGCATTTT. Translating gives CASSRYRTGGYQPQHF.